There are many counts of the clone carrying this T cell receptor beta chain. Antigen unknown. Then a second PCR, running roughly 7 to 11 cycles, was carried out with a sample-barcoded 5' primer and a J-beta primer mix. MiXCR was run by TCRdb on the 5' RACE reads, yielding one entry per CDR3 protein. The sample comprises 650,000 to 1,000,000 distinct CDR3 sequences, about 34% of which are singletons, and 10% to 15% rests with the top ten. The data were taken from a study of blood T cells in healthy people across ages. Study-wide points: Both higher diversity and more naive CD4+ cells marked long-lived donors when set against aged donors. The unknown donor CMV status may have confounded expanded clonotype changes.

The CDR3 is made up of 13 amino acids. Per the germline V gene, CDR1 is SQVTM and CDR2 is ANQGSEA. Unmatched junction bases numbered 4, after V lost 6 bases and J lost 1 base. The origin of this receptor is a man aged 18-30 years in good health. Input material: blood. The chain carries TRBV29-1 and TRBJ2-7; 9 bases map to TRBD1. CDR3 DNA sequence: TGCAGCGTGAGACAGGGGGATTCCTACGAGCAGTACTTC. It encodes CSVRQGDSYEQYF.